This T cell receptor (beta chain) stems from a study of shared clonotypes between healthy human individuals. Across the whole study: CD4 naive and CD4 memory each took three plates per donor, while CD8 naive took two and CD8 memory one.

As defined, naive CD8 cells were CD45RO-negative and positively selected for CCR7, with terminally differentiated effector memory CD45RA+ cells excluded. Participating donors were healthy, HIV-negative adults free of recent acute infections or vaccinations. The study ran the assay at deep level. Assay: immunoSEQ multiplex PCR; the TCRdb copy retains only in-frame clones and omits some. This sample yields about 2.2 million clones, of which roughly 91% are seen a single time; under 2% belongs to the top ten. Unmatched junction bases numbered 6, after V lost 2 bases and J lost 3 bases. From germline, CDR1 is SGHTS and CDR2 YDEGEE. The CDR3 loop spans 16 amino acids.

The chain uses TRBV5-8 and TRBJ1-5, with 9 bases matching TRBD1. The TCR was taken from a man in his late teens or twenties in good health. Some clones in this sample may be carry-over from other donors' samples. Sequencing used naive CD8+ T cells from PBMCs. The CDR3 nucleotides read TGTGCCAGCAGCTTACTCGGGACAGGGTCCAATCAGCCCCAGCATTTT. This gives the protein CASSLLGTGSNQPQHF.